One sample yielded the 30 T cell receptor beta chains listed below, sequenced in a study of blood T cell repertoires in COVID-19. Produced via immunoSEQ multiplex PCR; TCRdb's table is partial and in-frame only. Of 70,000 or so clones listed, approximately 90% are singletons. The sequenced sample was peripheral blood. The receptors here all came from a man between 60 and 75 years old with acute or convalescent COVID-19.

The CDR3 DNA is TGTGCCAGCAGTGGCGGGACGATCCTAGAGACCCAGTACTTC. This translates into CASSGGTILETQYF. The chain uses TRBV2 and TRBJ2-5, with a possible D match to TRBD2 (6 bases). The CDR3 sequence is 14 residues long. V dropped 4 bases and J dropped 4 bases, with 13 bases sitting between them. In germline, CDR1 is SNHLY, CDR2 FYNNEI.

The chain is built from TRBV18 and TRBJ1-2; 7 bases align to TRBD1. The germline V gene has CDR1 KGHSH and CDR2 LQKENI. The V gene end was trimmed by 4 bases and the J gene end by 0 bases; junction bases not matched to a gene: 8. The CDR3 sequence is 16 residues long. CDR3 sequence: CASSLNRDSTNYGYTF. CDR3 nucleotides: TGTGCCAGCTCACTCAACCGGGACAGCACTAACTATGGCTACACCTTC.

The CDR3 spells CATSDGIGQATYF. The CDR3 DNA reads as TGTGCCACCAGTGATGGCATCGGACAGGCTACGTACTTC. V usage is TRBV24-1 and J usage is TRBJ2-7; 7 nucleotides match TRBD1. The CDR3 is 13 residues long. The germline V gene encodes CDR1 KGHDR and CDR2 SFDVKD. V lost 3 bases, J lost 12 bases, and 10 bases stayed unmatched.

The chain couples TRBV6-4 to TRBJ1-6; TRBD1 matches at 7 bases. The germline gives CDR1 MRHNA, CDR2 SNTAGT. There are 17 residues in the CDR3. V shed 6 bases, J shed 3 bases, and the junction held 11 bases outside the gene matches. For the CDR3, the DNA is TGTGCCAGCAGCGATACAGGGGACCCTTTCTATAATTCACCCCTCCACTTT. It specifies CASSDTGDPFYNSPLHF.

The rearrangement links TRBV19 to TRBJ2-7; 10 bases match TRBD1. This CDR3 has 12 residues. Germline CDR1 and CDR2: LNHDA and SQIVND (reference sequence). V gave up 9 bases and J gave up 6 bases; unmatched junction bases: 5. Written as DNA, the CDR3 is TGTGCCAGCCGACAGGGGGCGAGCGAGCAGTACTTC. Protein product: CASRQGASEQYF.

The gene calls are TRBV3-1 (or the pseudogene TRBV3-2) and TRBJ1-2; 9 bases align to TRBD1. Germline V lookup: CDR1 LGHDT, CDR2 YNNKEL (reference sequence). The CDR3 is 15 amino acids. Trimming removed 6 bases from V and 3 bases from J; junction bases left unmatched: 8. CDR3 amino acids: CASRHAGTGHYGYTF. CDR3 in DNA: TGTGCCAGCAGGCACGCCGGGACAGGGCACTATGGCTACACCTTC.

The chain uses TRBV5-1 and TRBJ2-5; D might be TRBD2 (5 bases). CDR1 SGHRS and CDR2 YFSETQ come from the germline V gene. V gave up 0 bases and J gave up 1 base, with 10 bases separating them. The CDR3 length is 15 residues. The CDR3 is CASSLGAGLQETQYF. The CDR3 DNA reads as TGCGCCAGCAGCTTGGGGGCGGGTCTCCAAGAGACCCAGTACTTC.

This sequence joins TRBV6-5 and TRBJ2-7; 11 nucleotides match TRBD1. This CDR3 has 15 residues. Germline V gene lookup returns CDR1 MNHEY and CDR2 SVGAGI. Trimming took 9 bases from V and 7 from J; bases not matched to a gene: 14. The CDR3 loop is CARESYVGTGGEQYF. DNA for the CDR3: TGTGCCAGAGAAAGTTACGTTGGGACAGGGGGAGAGCAGTACTTC.

This clone was picked up a small number of times. The CDR3 DNA reads TGTGCCACCAGTGACCGACAGGGGGGGCGTCAGCCCCAGCATTTT. Amino acids: CATSDRQGGRQPQHF. The chain links TRBV24-1 to TRBJ1-5; the match to TRBD1 covers 9 bases. CDR1 and CDR2 (germline): KGHDR, SFDVKD. J gave up 6 bases and V 4 bases, and 6 bases lay outside the gene matches. The CDR3 extends over 15 amino acids.

The chain employs TRBV7-3 and TRBJ2-7; TRBD1 matches 8 bases. Germline lookup yields CDR1 SGHTA and CDR2 FQGTGA. V was clipped by 5 bases and J by 6 bases; unmatched bases: 3. The CDR3 extends over 12 amino acids. CDR3 DNA sequence: TGTGCCAGCAGCAAGACAGGGGCCGAGCAGTACTTC. As protein: CASSKTGAEQYF.

The CDR3 nucleotides read TGCGCCAGCAGCTTGGCCACTAGCGGGAGGGCGAAAGAGACCCAGTACTTC. Encoded protein: CASSLATSGRAKETQYF. This chain connects TRBV5-1 to TRBJ2-5, with 13 bases identical to TRBD2. The germline V gene has CDR1 SGHRS and CDR2 YFSETQ. This CDR3 region has 17 residues. J was trimmed by 3 bases and V by 0 bases; bases with no gene match: 5.

This chain links TRBV27 with TRBJ1-1; 8 positions match TRBD1. CDR1 MNHEY and CDR2 SMNVEV come from the germline V gene (reference sequence). With 3 bases clipped from V and 5 bases from J, the junction kept 11 bases outside the gene matches. There are 16 residues in the CDR3. This chain's CDR3 is CASSFGQGWLATEAFF. The CDR3 DNA reads as TGTGCCAGCAGTTTTGGACAGGGCTGGCTCGCAACTGAAGCTTTCTTT.

The chain is built from TRBV29-1 and TRBJ1-1; D possibly corresponds to TRBD1 (6 bases). Germline V gene data show CDR1 as SQVTM and CDR2 as ANQGSEA. Trimming shortened V by 4 bases and J by 7 bases, and 13 bases separated the two germline ends. The CDR3 runs to 12 residues. The chain's CDR3 is CSVAGAGVEAFF. The CDR3 DNA reads TGCAGCGTTGCAGGGGCTGGGGTTGAAGCTTTCTTT.

The chain combines TRBV7-8 with TRBJ2-1; the match to TRBD2 covers 9 bases. This CDR3 contains 18 residues. Germline V lookup: CDR1 SGHVS, CDR2 FQNEAQ. Trimming took 2 bases from V and 0 from J; bases not matched to a gene: 8. The CDR3 sequence: CASSLIPPAGGSYNEQFF. The CDR3 DNA reads TGTGCCAGCAGCTTAATTCCCCCAGCGGGAGGCTCCTACAATGAGCAGTTCTTC.

The rearrangement uses TRBV9 and TRBJ2-7; 9 nucleotides align to TRBD2. CDR3 length: 15 amino acids. V dropped 2 bases and J dropped 5; count of bases not matched to a gene: 8. Germline V lookup: CDR1 SGDLS, CDR2 YYNGEE. CDR3 region: CASSVSSGSTNEQYF. The CDR3 nucleotides read TGTGCCAGCAGCGTTAGTAGCGGGAGTACAAACGAGCAGTACTTC.

The chain joins TRBV10-3 to TRBJ1-6, with no clear D. CDR1 and CDR2 from the germline V gene are ENHRY and SYGVKD. Trimming took 3 bases from V and 9 from J, leaving 9 bases between them. The CDR3 covers 13 residues. Written as DNA, the CDR3 is TGTGCCATCAGTGATGGCCGTTTTTCACCCCTCCACTTT. This sequence encodes CAISDGRFSPLHF.

The chain combines TRBV7-3 with TRBJ1-3; D remains unclear. The CDR3 loop spans 13 amino acids. In germline, CDR1 is SGHTA, CDR2 FQGTGA. Trimming left V 4 bases short and J 0 bases short, with 4 bases between. The CDR3 protein is CASSSFSGNTIYF. As DNA, the CDR3 is TGTGCCAGCAGCTCTTTCTCTGGAAACACCATATATTTT.

CDR3 nucleotides: TGTGCCACCTCGAGGGGGACAGGGGGCTACGAGCAGTACTTC. The encoded protein is CATSRGTGGYEQYF. The chain joins TRBV7-2 to TRBJ2-7, with 11 nucleotides matching TRBD1. V shed 10 bases, J shed 3 bases, and the junction held 8 bases outside the gene matches. The CDR3 is 14 residues long. CDR1 and CDR2 from the germline V gene are SGHTA and FQGNSA.

CDR3 DNA sequence: TGTGCCAGCCAAAGACTAGCGGGAAGCGAGCAGTACTTC. The encoded protein is CASQRLAGSEQYF. The rearrangement joins TRBV6-5 to TRBJ2-7; 11 bases are shared with TRBD2. V shed 8 bases, J shed 6 bases, and the junction held 6 bases outside the gene matches. This CDR3 comprises 13 residues. In germline, CDR1 is MNHEY, CDR2 SVGAGI.

The chain couples TRBV5-1 to TRBJ1-1, with 7 nucleotides matching TRBD1. This CDR3 is built from 15 residues. The V and J ends lost 2 bases and 1 base, in that order; junction bases with no gene match: 5. Germline lookup yields CDR1 SGHRS and CDR2 YFSETQ. This chain's CDR3 is CASSFSRTGNTEAFF. For the CDR3, the DNA is TGCGCCAGCAGCTTTTCCAGGACAGGGAACACTGAAGCTTTCTTT.

The chain combines TRBV3-1 (or the pseudogene TRBV3-2) with TRBJ1-1, with D possibly TRBD1 on 5 matching bases. Trimming pared 4 bases from V and 4 bases from J, leaving 19 bases between. The V gene's germline CDR1 is LGHDT and CDR2 YNNKEL (reference sequence). This CDR3 region has 16 residues. CDR3 protein: CASSPDSPLSGTEAFF. CDR3 sequence (DNA): TGTGCCAGCAGCCCCGACAGTCCTTTGAGTGGCACTGAAGCTTTCTTT.

V and J are TRBV25-1 and TRBJ1-6; tentatively, D is TRBD1 (5 bases). V lost 2 bases and J 14 bases, leaving 19 bases between the germline ends. The CDR3 covers 15 residues. From germline, CDR1 is MGHDK and CDR2 SYGVNS. Here the CDR3 reads CASSELRDRLEALHF. The CDR3 nucleotides are TGTGCCAGCAGTGAACTTCGAGACAGACTCGAGGCCCTCCACTTT.

V is TRBV20-1 and J is TRBJ1-1; unclear D gene. Trimming removed 3 bases at V and 2 bases at J, with 13 bases between. In germline, CDR1 is DFQATT, CDR2 SNEGSKA (reference sequence). CDR3 length equals 14 residues. In DNA, the CDR3 is TGCAGTGCTAGTTCAGGATTAATCAACACTGAAGCTTTCTTT. It codes for CSASSGLINTEAFF.

The V and J genes are TRBV7-8 and TRBJ1-6, with D tentatively TRBD1 (6 bases). CDR1 is SGHVS, CDR2 FQNEAQ, per germline. Between the trimmed V and J ends, which lost 5 bases and 6 bases, there was a span of 11 bases. There are 14 residues in the CDR3. The CDR3 DNA reads as TGTGCCAGCAGCCCCGGACAGCCTAATTCACCCCTCCACTTT. Translating it yields CASSPGQPNSPLHF.

The genes are TRBV11-3 and TRBJ2-1; possible D gene TRBD2, 7 bases. The V gene lost 3 bases and the J gene lost 7 bases, with 16 bases spanning the gap. This CDR3 has 15 residues. The germline gives CDR1 SGHNT, CDR2 YENEEA. This CDR3 is CASSLGAGVGNEQFF. In DNA, the CDR3 is TGTGCCAGCAGCTTGGGGGCGGGAGTAGGGAATGAGCAGTTCTTC.

The chain uses TRBV4-1 and TRBJ2-7, with 8 bases matching TRBD2. With 0 bases clipped from V and 7 bases from J, the junction kept 11 bases outside the gene matches. Germline-derived CDR1 and CDR2 are MGHRA and YSYEKL. The CDR3 spans 16 residues. In nucleotides, the CDR3 is TGCGCCAGCAGCCAAGATCCGGCTAGCGGGTTTTGGGAGCAGTACTTC. It specifies CASSQDPASGFWEQYF.

The rearrangement uses TRBV28 and TRBJ2-1; 11 nucleotides match TRBD2. V lost 5 bases, J lost 0 bases, and 9 bases stayed unmatched. Germline values: CDR1 MDHEN, CDR2 SYDVKM. The CDR3 consists of 18 residues. The CDR3 is CASSPGTSGFSSYNEQFF. The DNA for the CDR3 is TGTGCCAGCAGTCCTGGGACTAGCGGTTTTAGCTCCTACAATGAGCAGTTCTTC.

This clone has just one count. The V and J genes are TRBV29-1 and TRBJ2-2, with D maybe TRBD2 (6 bases). The CDR3 loop spans 14 amino acids. Trimming pared 1 base from V and 1 base from J, leaving 7 bases between. Germline V gene data show CDR1 as SQVTM and CDR2 as ANQGSEA. The CDR3 nucleotides are TGCAGCGTTGAAGGTAGCGGGAACACCGGGGAGCTGTTTTTT. It encodes CSVEGSGNTGELFF.

This clone has a single count. The V and J genes are TRBV19 and TRBJ1-5; D perhaps matches TRBD1 (6 bases). With 6 bases removed from V and 3 bases from J, the gap between germline ends came to 24 bases. CDR1 is LNHDA and CDR2 is SQIVND in the germline V gene (reference sequence). The CDR3 totals 18 residues. The CDR3 region is CASSLSPTSDSYNQPQHF. As DNA, the CDR3 is TGTGCCAGTAGCCTATCTCCGACCTCGGACAGCTACAATCAGCCCCAGCATTTT.

The chain recombines TRBV18 with TRBJ1-4; D is perhaps TRBD1 (6 bases). V lost 0 bases and J lost 5, with 10 bases in between. Germline assignment: CDR1 KGHSH and CDR2 LQKENI. CDR3 length equals 15 residues. DNA for the CDR3: TGTGCCAGCTCACCACCGGGACACCAGAATGAAAAACTGTTTTTT. Residues: CASSPPGHQNEKLFF. Using reference TRBV18 and TRBJ1-4 for the parts outside the CDR3, the full variable domain is NAGVMQNPRHLVRRRGQEARLRCSPMKGHSHVYWYRQLPEEGLKFMVYLQKENIIDESGMPKERFSAEFPKEGPSILRIQQVVRGDSAAYFCASSPPGHQNEKLFFGSGTQLSVL.